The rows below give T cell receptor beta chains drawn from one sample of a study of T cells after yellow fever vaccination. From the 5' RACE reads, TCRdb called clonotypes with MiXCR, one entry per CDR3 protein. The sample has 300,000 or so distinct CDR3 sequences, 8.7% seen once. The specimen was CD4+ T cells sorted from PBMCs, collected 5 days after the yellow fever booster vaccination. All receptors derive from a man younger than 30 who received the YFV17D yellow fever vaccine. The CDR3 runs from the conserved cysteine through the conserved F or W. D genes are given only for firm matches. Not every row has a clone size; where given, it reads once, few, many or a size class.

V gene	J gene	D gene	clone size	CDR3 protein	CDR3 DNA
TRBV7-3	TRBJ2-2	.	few	CASSSRTVNTGELFF	TGTGCCAGCAGCTCCCGGACAGTGAACACCGGGGAGCTGTTTTTT
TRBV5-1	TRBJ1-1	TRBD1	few	CASSTRGQAWNTEAFF	TGCGCCAGCAGCACCAGGGGACAGGCATGGAACACTGAAGCTTTCTTT
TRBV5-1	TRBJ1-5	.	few	CASSFGVSQPQHF	TGCGCCAGCAGCTTCGGGGTATCTCAGCCCCAGCATTTT
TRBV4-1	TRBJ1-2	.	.	CASSQEVRGRRSGYGYTF	TGCGCCAGCAGCCAAGAGGTCCGGGGGCGAAGGTCAGGCTATGGCTACACCTTC
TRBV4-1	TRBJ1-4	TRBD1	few	CASSQPDRAPNEKLFF	TGCGCCAGCAGCCAACCCGACAGGGCGCCTAATGAAAAACTGTTTTTT
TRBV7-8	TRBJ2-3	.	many	CASSFVGADTQYF	TGTGCCAGCAGCTTTGTCGGAGCGGATACGCAGTATTTT
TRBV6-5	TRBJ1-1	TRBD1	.	CASSYGLQGAQGMNTEAFF	TGTGCCAGCAGTTACGGGTTACAGGGGGCGCAAGGAATGAACACTGAAGCTTTCTTT
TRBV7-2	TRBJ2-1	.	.	CASGSPGGYNEQFF	TGTGCCAGCGGGAGCCCCGGGGGATACAATGAGCAGTTCTTC
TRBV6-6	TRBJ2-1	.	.	CASSYKGEHNEQFF	TGTGCCAGCAGTTACAAGGGGGAGCACAATGAGCAGTTCTTC
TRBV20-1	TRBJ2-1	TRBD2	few	CSASRSSGGVFEQFF	TGCAGTGCTAGCAGGTCTAGCGGGGGGGTATTTGAGCAGTTCTTC
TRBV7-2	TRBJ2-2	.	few	CASSLGRLGTGELFF	TGTGCCAGCAGCTTGGGCCGGCTAGGGACCGGGGAGCTGTTTTTT
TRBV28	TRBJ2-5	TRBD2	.	CASSLVGGGVETQYF	TGTGCCAGCAGTTTAGTCGGGGGGGGAGTGGAGACCCAGTACTTC
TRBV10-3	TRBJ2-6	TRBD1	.	CAISGGQKHSGANVLTF	TGTGCCATCAGTGGGGGACAGAAACACTCTGGGGCCAACGTCCTGACTTTC
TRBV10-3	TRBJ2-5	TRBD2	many	CAISDPTGTSRQTQYF	TGTGCCATCAGTGACCCGACCGGGACTAGCCGACAGACCCAGTACTTC
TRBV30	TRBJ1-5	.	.	CAWSVTGQQPQHF	TGTGCCTGGAGTGTAACGGGGCAACAGCCCCAGCATTTT
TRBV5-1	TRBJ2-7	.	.	CASSLFSGSSYEQYF	TGCGCCAGCAGCTTGTTCTCAGGAAGCTCCTACGAGCAGTACTTC
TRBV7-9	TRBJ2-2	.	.	CASSLDRAVGELFF	TGTGCCAGCAGCTTAGACAGGGCGGTCGGGGAGCTGTTTTTT
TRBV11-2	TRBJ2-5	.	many	CASSVGTYQETQYF	TGTGCCAGCAGCGTCGGGACTTACCAAGAGACCCAGTACTTC
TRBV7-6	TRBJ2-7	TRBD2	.	CASSLGSAGGEQYF	TGTGCCAGCAGCTTAGGGTCGGCGGGGGGAGAGCAGTACTTC
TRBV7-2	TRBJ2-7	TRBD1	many	CASSSGGPSYEQYF	TGTGCCAGCAGCTCAGGGGGTCCCTCTTACGAGCAGTACTTC
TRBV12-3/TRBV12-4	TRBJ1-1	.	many	CASSRGTEAFF	TGTGCCAGCTCACGGGGGACTGAAGCTTTCTTT
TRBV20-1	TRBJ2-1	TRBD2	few	CSAGSSGGSSYNEQFF	TGCAGTGCCGGGTCTAGCGGGGGGAGCTCCTACAATGAGCAGTTCTTC
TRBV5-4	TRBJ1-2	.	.	CASCLEGRYGYTF	TGTGCCAGCTGCTTGGAGGGGCGTTATGGCTACACCTTC
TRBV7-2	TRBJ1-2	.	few	CASSLGRGQDYGYTF	TGTGCCAGCAGCTTAGGCAGGGGTCAGGACTATGGCTACACCTTC
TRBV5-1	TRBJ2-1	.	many	CASSLGRRDNEQFF	TGCGCCAGCAGCTTGGGTCGTAGGGACAATGAGCAGTTCTTC
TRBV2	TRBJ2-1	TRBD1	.	CASSGPAGGGRSEQFF	TGTGCCAGCAGTGGTCCTGCAGGGGGCGGTCGCAGTGAGCAGTTCTTC
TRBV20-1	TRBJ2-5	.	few	CSARDPWGQETQYF	TGCAGTGCTAGAGACCCTTGGGGGCAGGAGACCCAGTACTTC
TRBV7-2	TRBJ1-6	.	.	CASSSTPIVRPNSPLHF	TGTGCCAGCAGCTCAACCCCCATCGTACGCCCGAATTCACCCCTCCACTTT
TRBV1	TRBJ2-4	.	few	CTSRPDPSGGFSKNIQYF	TGCACCAGCAGGCCCGATCCTAGCGGGGGGTTTTCCAAAAACATTCAGTACTTC
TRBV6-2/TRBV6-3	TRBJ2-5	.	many	CASSYPQETQYF	TGTGCCAGCAGTTACCCCCAGGAGACCCAGTACTTC
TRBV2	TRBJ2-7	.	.	CASSEGREYEQYF	TGTGCCAGCAGTGAAGGCAGGGAGTACGAGCAGTACTTC
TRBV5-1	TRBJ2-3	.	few	CASSSQTRNTQYF	TGCGCCAGCAGCTCGCAAACTAGAAATACGCAGTATTTT
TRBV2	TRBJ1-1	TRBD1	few	CASTPGQGRPTEAFF	TGTGCCAGCACTCCGGGACAGGGCCGGCCCACTGAAGCTTTCTTT
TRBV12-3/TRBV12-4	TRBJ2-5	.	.	CASSLLAGETQYF	TGTGCCAGCAGTTTACTCGCGGGAGAGACCCAGTACTTC
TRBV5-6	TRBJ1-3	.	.	CASQEANSGNTIYF	TGTGCCAGCCAGGAGGCAAACTCTGGAAACACCATATATTTT
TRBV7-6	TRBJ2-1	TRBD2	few	CASSFSTSGGAGEQFF	TGTGCCAGCAGCTTTTCGACTAGCGGGGGGGCCGGTGAGCAGTTCTTC
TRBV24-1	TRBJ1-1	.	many	CATSDHDGGGTFF	TGTGCCACCAGTGATCACGATGGAGGGGGAACTTTCTTT